One T cell receptor beta chain is described in this entry. This sample's time point: patch test 2, 6 weeks after DPC sensitization. Described treatment: therapeutic diphenylcyclopropenone sensitization with weekly scalp DPC. The data derive from a study of human T cells and chemical hapten exposure. In germline, CDR1 is SNHLY, CDR2 FYNNEI. Unmatched junction bases numbered 7, after V lost 7 bases and J lost 6 bases. This CDR3 comprises 14 residues. TCRdb recomputed calls from the RACE reads with MiXCR, one row per CDR3 protein. The data contain 80,000 to 100,000 distinct CDR3 sequences, 10% of them seen just once; the ten biggest clones take up 5%.

The TCR was taken from a woman between 45 and 60 years old with alopecia areata. Some clones in this sample may be carry-over from other donors' samples. This chain uses TRBV2 with TRBJ2-2; 8 bases agree with TRBD2. The sequencing here drew on whole blood, taken in connection with sensitization to the hapten diphenylcyclopropenone (DPC). The chain's CDR3 is CASMSGSRAGELFF. The CDR3 DNA reads TGTGCCAGCATGAGCGGGAGTAGGGCCGGGGAGCTGTTTTTT.